The 25 T cell receptor beta chains presented below share a single source sample, sequenced in a study of blood T cells in healthy people across ages. Sample-barcoded 5' priming and a J-beta primer mix drove a second PCR of roughly 6 to 12 cycles. TCRdb re-analysed the 5' RACE reads in MiXCR, keeping a single row per CDR3 protein. The sample holds some 790,000 distinct CDR3 sequences; around 30% are singletons and the top ten take approximately 15%. Sequencing used blood. The origin of the receptors is a woman of 80 years or more in good health.

The chain combines TRBV20-1 with TRBJ1-5; 7 bases map to TRBD1. The CDR3 is made up of 14 amino acids. V shed 5 bases and J 0 bases; nucleotides not matched to a gene: 4. The V gene's germline CDR1 is DFQATT and CDR2 SNEGSKA (reference sequence). For the CDR3, the DNA is TGCAGTGCTCCCGGACAGGTTAGCAATCAGCCCCAGCATTTT. As protein: CSAPGQVSNQPQHF.

This clonotype occurred many times. The V call is TRBV29-1, the J call TRBJ1-2, with 10 nucleotides matching TRBD1. The CDR3 has 12 amino acids. V was pared by 4 bases and J by 6 bases, with 2 bases of the junction left unmatched. Germline V CDR1 and CDR2: SQVTM, ANQGSEA. In nucleotides, the CDR3 is TGCAGCGTTGTGGGACAGGGGAATGGCTACACCTTC. This gives the protein CSVVGQGNGYTF.

The sample holds many counts of this clonotype. This sequence joins TRBV30 and TRBJ1-5; tentative D call: TRBD1 (6 bases). The CDR3 covers 14 residues. CDR1 and CDR2 from the germline V gene are GTSNPN and SVGIG (reference sequence). Trimming removed 1 base at V and 9 bases at J, with 16 bases between. The CDR3 here is CAWSEDSLYRPQHF. The CDR3 DNA is TGTGCCTGGAGTGAGGACAGCCTCTATCGGCCCCAGCATTTT.

This clonotype was recorded many times. The V gene is TRBV20-1, the J gene TRBJ1-2; 9 bases agree with TRBD1. There are 15 residues in the CDR3. Looked up from germline, CDR1 is DFQATT and CDR2 is SNEGSKA (reference sequence). V lost 4 bases, J lost 2 bases, and 8 bases stayed unmatched. Written as DNA, the CDR3 is TGCAGTGCTATCCCGGGACAGGGTGCGAACTATGGCTACACCTTC. Amino acids: CSAIPGQGANYGYTF.

This chain joins TRBV12-3 or TRBV12-4 and TRBJ2-3; TRBD2 aligns across 11 bases. The CDR3 extends over 17 amino acids. The trim removed 1 base at V and 4 bases at J, leaving 7 bases unmatched. The CDR3 coding sequence is TGTGCCAGCAGTTTAGGTAGCGGGGGGGCCAGGGCAGATACGCAGTATTTT. Protein product: CASSLGSGGARADTQYF.

The gene calls are TRBV7-2 and TRBJ2-3, with TRBD1 matching over 7 bases. The CDR3 runs to 16 residues. The junction had 8 bases not matched to a gene; V was cut back by 5 bases and J by 0 bases. The germline V gene has CDR1 SGHTA and CDR2 FQGNSA. CDR3 region: CASSLGRGLSTDTQYF. The CDR3 region has the DNA TGTGCCAGCAGCCTCGGAAGGGGGCTGAGCACAGATACGCAGTATTTT.

This clonotype was seen repeatedly, ten times or more. The chain uses TRBV20-1 and TRBJ2-3; TRBD2 agrees at 13 bases. There are 19 residues in the CDR3. The V gene end was trimmed by 4 bases and the J gene end by 0 bases; junction bases not matched to a gene: 13. Germline V gives CDR1 DFQATT, CDR2 SNEGSKA (reference sequence). CDR3 sequence (DNA): TGCAGTGCTACACCACTAGCGGGGGGGCCCAGGGGAAGCACAGATACGCAGTATTTT. Translating it yields CSATPLAGGPRGSTDTQYF.

At least ten counts were recorded for this clonotype. The V and J genes are TRBV12-3 or TRBV12-4 and TRBJ2-3; D is ambiguous. The CDR3 runs 12 residues. V was cut by 5 bases and J by 8 bases, with 11 bases left in between. The CDR3 spells CASSPASGTQYF. The CDR3 DNA reads as TGTGCCAGCAGTCCCGCATCCGGTACGCAGTATTTT.

The sample holds many counts of this clonotype. This sequence joins TRBV7-9 and TRBJ2-6; D gene unclear. CDR1 and CDR2 from the germline V gene are SEHNR and FQNEAQ (reference sequence). This CDR3 is 17 amino acids long. Trimming left V 0 bases short and J 0 bases short, with 9 bases between. CDR3 protein: CASSLALGNSGANVLTF. In DNA form, the CDR3 reads TGTGCCAGCAGCTTAGCGTTGGGGAACTCTGGGGCCAACGTCCTGACTTTC.

This clonotype appeared many times. The V call is TRBV6-5, the J call TRBJ2-7, with 7 bases matching TRBD2. Trimming took 2 bases from V and 6 from J; bases not matched to a gene: 16. Germline V gene sequence: CDR1 MNHEY, CDR2 SVGAGI. This CDR3 region has 17 residues. The CDR3: CASSYTGEGRSRSEQYF. In DNA, the CDR3 is TGTGCCAGCAGTTACACTGGGGAGGGGCGTTCGCGTAGCGAGCAGTACTTC.

There are a few counts of this clonotype. The chain has TRBV2 and TRBJ2-1; the match to TRBD1 covers 7 bases. V lost 10 bases to trimming and J lost 8 bases; unmatched junction nucleotides: 14. Germline values: CDR1 SNHLY, CDR2 FYNNEI. CDR3 length: 14 residues. The CDR3 coding sequence is TGTGCCAACACCCTGGACAGGTCCGTCGATGAGCAGTTCTTC. The encoded protein is CANTLDRSVDEQFF. The whole variable domain, remainder taken from reference TRBV2 and TRBJ2-1, is EPEVTQTPSHQVTQMGQEVILRCVPISNHLYFYWYRQILGQKVEFLVSFYNNEISEKSEIFDDQFSVERPDGSNFTLKIRSTKLEDSAMYFCANTLDRSVDEQFFGPGTRLTVL.

The rearrangement joins TRBV29-1 to TRBJ1-1, with 7 bases identical to TRBD1. Trimming removed 3 bases from V and 6 bases from J; junction bases left unmatched: 7. The CDR3 contains 13 residues. The germline V gene has CDR1 SQVTM and CDR2 ANQGSEA. CDR3 loop: CSVETGSYSEAFF. The CDR3 DNA reads as TGCAGCGTTGAGACAGGGTCATACTCTGAAGCTTTCTTT.

The V and J genes are TRBV21-1 and TRBJ2-1; the D call TRBD2 from the table was never checked on the DNA. TRBV21-1 is marked as a pseudogene. The CDR3 runs 17 residues. The CDR3 loop reads CASSTLLAEKSYNEQFF. CDR3 in DNA: TGTGCCAGCAGCACTCTACTAGCGGAAAAGAGCTACAATGAGCAGTTCTTC.

The DNA for the CDR3 is TGTGCCAGCAGTTTTAAAGGGGACCACCGTAGCAATCAGCCCCAGCATTTT. Its protein is CASSFKGDHRSNQPQHF. The J gene is TRBJ1-5, the V gene TRBV12-3 or TRBV12-4, with D possibly matching TRBD1 (5 bases). The length of the CDR3 is 17 residues. With 3 bases removed from V and 0 bases from J, the gap between germline ends came to 15 bases.

This clonotype was seen many times. J is TRBJ2-5 and V is TRBV13; TRBD2 matches at 8 bases. The CDR3 totals 18 residues. With 1 base clipped from V and 2 bases from J, the junction kept 12 bases outside the gene matches. Germline CDR1 reads PRHDT; CDR2 reads FYEKMQ (reference sequence). CDR3 in DNA: TGTGCCAGCAGCTTAGTGCTCGGCGGGGGGCCTCTACAAGAGACCCAGTACTTC. Residues: CASSLVLGGGPLQETQYF.

The chain joins TRBV3-1 to TRBJ2-7, with TRBD1 as a possible D gene (6 bases). From germline, CDR1 is LGHDT and CDR2 YNNKEL (reference sequence). V was shortened by 2 bases and J by 3 bases, with 11 bases between the two germline ends. The CDR3 totals 14 residues. The CDR3, as DNA: TGTGCCAGCAGCCAACAGGACAGTTTCTACGAGCAGTACTTC. This gives the protein CASSQQDSFYEQYF.

Ten or more counts support this clonotype. J is TRBJ1-1 and V is TRBV12-3 or TRBV12-4; 8 bases agree with TRBD1. This CDR3 is 14 amino acids long. V gave up 2 bases and J gave up 4 bases; unmatched junction bases: 3. This CDR3 is CASSLYRGVTEAFF. CDR3 sequence (DNA): TGTGCCAGCAGTTTATACAGGGGGGTCACTGAAGCTTTCTTT.

This clonotype was detected only a few times. The rearrangement links TRBV18 to TRBJ2-5; 9 nucleotides match TRBD1. Germline CDR1 reads KGHSH; CDR2 reads LQKENI. The CDR3 is made up of 16 amino acids. V dropped 3 bases and J dropped 1; count of bases not matched to a gene: 6. The CDR3 region is CASSPVTGGSQETQYF. CDR3 nucleotide sequence: TGTGCCAGCTCACCTGTAACAGGGGGCTCCCAAGAGACCCAGTACTTC.

The rearrangement joins TRBV6-1 to TRBJ1-4, with 8 bases fitting TRBD1. The V gene end was trimmed by 6 bases and the J gene end by 1 base; junction bases not matched to a gene: 4. The germline CDR1 and CDR2 sequences are MNHNS and SASEGT. The CDR3 contains 15 residues. CDR3 DNA: TGTGCCAGCAGACCGACAGGGGTAACTAATGAAAAACTGTTTTTT. This translates into CASRPTGVTNEKLFF.

This clonotype was recorded at least ten times. For the CDR3, the DNA is TGTGCCAGCAGCCAGGTTTTAAAGGGAAGCTCCTACGAGCAGTACTTC. Amino acid sequence: CASSQVLKGSSYEQYF. The chain recombines TRBV3-1 with TRBJ2-7, with unresolved D. V was pared by 3 bases and J by 0 bases, with 15 bases between. This CDR3 comprises 16 residues. Germline V gives CDR1 LGHDT, CDR2 YNNKEL (reference sequence).

The rearrangement uses TRBV20-1 and TRBJ2-7, with 7 positions matching TRBD2. V shed 1 base, J shed 3 bases, and the junction held 9 bases outside the gene matches. Per the germline V gene, CDR1 is DFQATT and CDR2 is SNEGSKA (reference sequence). The CDR3 runs 15 residues. In DNA form, the CDR3 reads TGCAGTGCTAGAGCCCAAGGGGACTACCTCTACGAGCAGTACTTC. Translating it yields CSARAQGDYLYEQYF.

This clonotype was picked up a small number of times. This sequence joins TRBV6-5 and TRBJ1-1, with D hard to call. V gave up 3 bases and J gave up 1 base, with 6 bases separating them. The CDR3 loop spans 13 amino acids. The germline CDR1 and CDR2 sequences are MNHEY and SVGAGI. For the CDR3, the DNA is TGTGCCAGCAGTTATAGGGCGAACACTGAAGCTTTCTTT. Translating gives CASSYRANTEAFF.

This chain's CDR3 is CSANVGQYQETQYF. The CDR3 DNA follows: TGCAGTGCAAACGTGGGACAGTACCAAGAGACCCAGTACTTC. The chain is built from TRBV20-1 and TRBJ2-5; 7 positions match TRBD1. The J segment lost 0 bases and the V segment lost 6 bases, leaving 7 bases of the junction unmatched. This CDR3 spans 14 amino acids. The germline V gene encodes CDR1 DFQATT and CDR2 SNEGSKA (reference sequence).

This clonotype was counted many times. This sequence joins TRBV4-3 and TRBJ1-3; D not certain. Germline loops: CDR1 LGHNA, CDR2 YSLEER. The CDR3 contains 15 residues. V dropped 0 bases and J dropped 2 bases, with 8 bases sitting between them. This CDR3 is CASSQEKGPGNTIYF. CDR3 in DNA: TGCGCCAGCAGCCAAGAGAAAGGTCCTGGAAACACCATATATTTT.

This chain links TRBV5-1 with TRBJ1-1, with D possibly being TRBD1 (6 bases). Trimming stripped 2 bases from V and 4 bases from J, with 18 bases between. Germline CDR1 reads SGHRS; CDR2 reads YFSETQ. The CDR3 has 16 amino acids. CDR3 nucleotide sequence: TGCGCCAGCAGCTTCCGGAGGACAGCCGCGATCACTGAAGCTTTCTTT. Residues: CASSFRRTAAITEAFF. The full variable domain, rest sourced from reference TRBV5-1 and TRBJ1-1, is KAGVTQTPRYLIKTRGQQVTLSCSPISGHRSVSWYQQTPGQGLQFLFEYFSETQRNKGNFPGRFSGRQFSNSRSEMNVSTLELGDSALYLCASSFRRTAAITEAFFGQGTRLTVV.